The rows below give T cell receptor beta chains drawn from one sample of a study of blood T cells in healthy people across ages. From the 5' RACE reads, TCRdb called clonotypes with MiXCR, one entry per CDR3 protein. This table holds 1.5 million to 2 million distinct CDR3 sequences, roughly 32% found once. The sequenced sample consisted of blood. These receptor sequences come from a woman aged 25 to 45 in good health. CDR3s include the opening cysteine and the closing phenylalanine or tryptophan. D genes are given only for firm matches. A clone size is listed for some rows: how often the clone was seen (once, few, many), or a class if it is expanded.

J | D | size | V | CDR3 | DNA
TRBJ1-1 | . | few | TRBV7-9 | CASSLPHTEAFF | TGTGCCAGCAGCTTACCCCACACTGAAGCTTTCTTT
TRBJ1-1 | . | few | TRBV6-1 | CASAGTLYGTEAFF | TGTGCCAGCGCCGGGACCTTATACGGGACTGAAGCTTTCTTT
TRBJ2-5 | TRBD2 | . | TRBV24-1 | CATSDFSGGAQETQYF | TGTGCCACCAGTGATTTCTCGGGGGGGGCACAAGAGACCCAGTACTTC
TRBJ2-1 | . | few | TRBV30 | CAWSGPAYNEQFF | TGTGCCTGGAGTGGGCCAGCGTACAATGAGCAGTTCTTC
TRBJ1-6 | . | few | TRBV28 | CASLDRDNSPLHF | TGTGCCAGTTTAGACAGAGATAATTCACCCCTCCACTTT
TRBJ2-7 | . | few | TRBV20-1 | CSARALTSRYDEQYF | TGCAGTGCTAGAGCCCTTACTAGCAGGTACGACGAGCAGTACTTC
TRBJ2-5 | . | . | TRBV5-1 | CASSPQAGAGEETQYF | TGCGCCAGCAGCCCGCAGGCCGGGGCAGGGGAAGAGACCCAGTACTTC
TRBJ2-6 | . | few | TRBV3-1 | CASSQTSWPNVLTF | TGTGCCAGCAGCCAAACGTCATGGCCCAACGTCCTGACTTTC
TRBJ2-7 | . | many | TRBV27 | CASSFLGSYEQYF | TGTGCCAGCAGCTTCCTAGGATCCTACGAGCAGTACTTC
TRBJ2-6 | . | . | TRBV12-3/TRBV12-4 | CASSSLDPEANVLTF | TGTGCCAGCAGTTCCCTTGATCCTGAGGCCAACGTCCTGACTTTC
TRBJ2-5 | TRBD2 | . | TRBV20-1 | CSANRLAGGAGQYF | TGCAGTGCCAACAGACTAGCGGGAGGAGCGGGGCAGTACTTC
TRBJ2-7 | TRBD2 | many | TRBV12-3/TRBV12-4 | CASSISSGGHYEQYF | TGTGCCAGCAGTATATCTAGCGGGGGACACTACGAGCAGTACTTC
TRBJ2-5 | . | . | TRBV3-1 | CASSQDRFGTQYF | TGTGCCAGCAGCCAAGATCGATTCGGGACCCAGTACTTC
TRBJ2-3 | TRBD2 | many | TRBV7-9 | CASSFPGLGTDTQYF | TGTGCCAGCAGCTTTCCGGGACTAGGAACAGATACGCAGTATTTT